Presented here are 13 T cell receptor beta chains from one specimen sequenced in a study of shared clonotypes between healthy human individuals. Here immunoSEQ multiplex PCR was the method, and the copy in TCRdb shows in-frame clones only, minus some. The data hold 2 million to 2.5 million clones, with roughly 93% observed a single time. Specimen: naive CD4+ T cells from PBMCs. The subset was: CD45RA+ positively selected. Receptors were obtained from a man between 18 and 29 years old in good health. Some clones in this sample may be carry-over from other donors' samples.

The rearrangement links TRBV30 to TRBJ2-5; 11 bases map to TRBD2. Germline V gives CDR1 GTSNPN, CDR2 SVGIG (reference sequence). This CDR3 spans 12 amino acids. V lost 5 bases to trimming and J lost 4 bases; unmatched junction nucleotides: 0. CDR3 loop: CAWGLAGETQYF. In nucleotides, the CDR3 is TGTGCCTGGGGACTAGCGGGAGAGACCCAGTACTTC.

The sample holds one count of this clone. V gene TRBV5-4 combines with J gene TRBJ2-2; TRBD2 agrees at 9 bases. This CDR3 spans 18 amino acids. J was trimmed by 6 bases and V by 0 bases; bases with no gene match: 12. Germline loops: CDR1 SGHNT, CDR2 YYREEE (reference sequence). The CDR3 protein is CASSLAVTSGTWAGELFF. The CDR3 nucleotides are TGTGCCAGCAGCTTGGCCGTGACTAGCGGAACATGGGCCGGGGAGCTGTTTTTT.

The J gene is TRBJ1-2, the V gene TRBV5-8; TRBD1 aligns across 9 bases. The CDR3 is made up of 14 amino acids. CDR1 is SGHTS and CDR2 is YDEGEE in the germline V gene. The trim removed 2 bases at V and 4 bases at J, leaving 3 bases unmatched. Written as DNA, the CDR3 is TGTGCCAGCAGCTTACAGGGGGCCCCCTATGGCTACACCTTC. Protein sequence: CASSLQGAPYGYTF.

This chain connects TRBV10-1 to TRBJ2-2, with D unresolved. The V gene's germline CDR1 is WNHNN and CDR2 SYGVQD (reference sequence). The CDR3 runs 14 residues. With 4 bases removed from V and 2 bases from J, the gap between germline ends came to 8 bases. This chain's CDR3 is CASSAGFNTGELFF. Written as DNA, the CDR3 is TGCGCCAGCAGTGCGGGCTTCAACACCGGGGAGCTGTTTTTT.

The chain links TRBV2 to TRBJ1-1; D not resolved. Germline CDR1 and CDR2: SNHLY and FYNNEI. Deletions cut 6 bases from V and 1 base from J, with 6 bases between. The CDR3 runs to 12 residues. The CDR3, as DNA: TGTGCCAGCAGACGGCAGAACACTGAAGCTTTCTTT. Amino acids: CASRRQNTEAFF.

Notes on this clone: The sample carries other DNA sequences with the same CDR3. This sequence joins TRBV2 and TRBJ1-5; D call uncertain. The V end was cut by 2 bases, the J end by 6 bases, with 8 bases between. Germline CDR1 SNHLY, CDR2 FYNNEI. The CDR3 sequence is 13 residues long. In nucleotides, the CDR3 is TGTGCCAGCAGTGAACAAGGGAGTCAGCCCCAGCATTTT. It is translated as CASSEQGSQPQHF.

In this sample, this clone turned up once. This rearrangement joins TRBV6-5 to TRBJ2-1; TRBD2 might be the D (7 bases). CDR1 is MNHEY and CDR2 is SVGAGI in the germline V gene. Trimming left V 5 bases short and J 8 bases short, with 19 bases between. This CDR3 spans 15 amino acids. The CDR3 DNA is TGTGCCAGCAGTGGGAGGGGGGGCGGATTCGATGAGCAGTTCTTC. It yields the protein CASSGRGGGFDEQFF.

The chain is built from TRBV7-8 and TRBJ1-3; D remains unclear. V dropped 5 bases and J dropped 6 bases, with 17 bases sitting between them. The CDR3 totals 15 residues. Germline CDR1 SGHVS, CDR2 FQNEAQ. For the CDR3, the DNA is TGTGCCAGCAGCCTATACGCCCCTGGGGAAAACACCATATATTTT. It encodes CASSLYAPGENTIYF.

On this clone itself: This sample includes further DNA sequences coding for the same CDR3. The CDR3 nucleotides are TGTGCCATCAGTGAGTCTGGGGGATCCTATGGCTACACCTTC. Its protein is CAISESGGSYGYTF. This rearrangement joins TRBV10-3 to TRBJ1-2, with a possible D match to TRBD1 (5 bases). This CDR3 region has 14 residues. The germline V and J ends were trimmed by 0 bases and 4 bases, with 9 bases remaining between them. The germline gives CDR1 ENHRY, CDR2 SYGVKD.

The CDR3 region has the DNA TGTGCCAGCTCACCACAGACAGGGAGCTCCTACGAGCAGTACTTC. This translates into CASSPQTGSSYEQYF. The chain couples TRBV18 to TRBJ2-7, with 7 bases that match TRBD1. V was pared by 1 base and J by 0 bases, with 3 bases of the junction left unmatched. This CDR3 has 15 amino acids. CDR1 KGHSH and CDR2 LQKENI come from the germline V gene.

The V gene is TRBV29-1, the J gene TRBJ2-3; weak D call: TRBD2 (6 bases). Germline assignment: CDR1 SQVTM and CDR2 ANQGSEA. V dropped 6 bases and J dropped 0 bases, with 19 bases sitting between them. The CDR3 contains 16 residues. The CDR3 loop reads CSVGRGKRSSTDTQYF. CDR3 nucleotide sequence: TGCAGCGTAGGCCGCGGGAAGCGGTCTAGCACAGATACGCAGTATTTT.

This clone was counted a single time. The CDR3 here is CASSSPPGLGVNEQYF. The CDR3 nucleotides are TGTGCCAGCAGTTCCCCCCCCGGCCTGGGGGTCAACGAGCAGTACTTC. The rearrangement links TRBV28 to TRBJ2-7; tentatively, D is TRBD1 or TRBD2 (5 bases each). The CDR3 is 16 amino acids. The ends were cut back, 4 bases at V and 5 bases at J, with 21 bases in the middle. CDR1 and CDR2 (germline): MDHEN, SYDVKM. The whole variable domain, filled in from reference TRBV28 and TRBJ2-7, reads DVKVTQSSRYLVKRTGEKVFLECVQDMDHENMFWYRQDPGLGLRLIYFSYDVKMKEKGDIPEGYSVSREKKERFSLILESASTNQTSMYLCASSSPPGLGVNEQYFGPGTRLTVT.

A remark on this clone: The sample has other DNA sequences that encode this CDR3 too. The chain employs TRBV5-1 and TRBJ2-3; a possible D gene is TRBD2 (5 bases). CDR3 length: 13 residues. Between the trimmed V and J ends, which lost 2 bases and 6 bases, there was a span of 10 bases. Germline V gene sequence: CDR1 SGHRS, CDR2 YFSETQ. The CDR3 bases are TGCGCCAGCAGCTTCGGGGTCACGGATACGCAGTATTTT. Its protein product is CASSFGVTDTQYF.